This is a list of T cell receptor beta chains from one sample in a study of identical twins. TCRdb passed the 5' RACE reads through MiXCR, listing each CDR3 protein once. The sample has around 960,000 distinct CDR3 sequences, over 9% seen once; the top ten hold around 1.5%. These data were also filed under a second study, of yellow fever vaccine responses in identical twins.

The sample was PBMCs. The receptors stem from a woman between 18 and 30 years old in good health. CDR3s include the opening cysteine and the closing phenylalanine or tryptophan. The D gene is left open where the match is weak. Size tells how often a clone was seen (once, few, many) or the class of an expanded clone, and some rows leave it out.

v_call: TRBV3-1; j_call: TRBJ2-3; d_call: TRBD2; clone_size: .; cdr3_aa: CASSQEGLAGGADTQYF; cdr3_nt: TGTGCCAGCAGCCAAGAGGGACTAGCGGGGGGGGCAGATACGCAGTATTTT
v_call: TRBV12-3/TRBV12-4; j_call: TRBJ2-2; d_call: TRBD2; clone_size: .; cdr3_aa: CASCGSTGELFF; cdr3_nt: TGTGCCAGTTGCGGGAGCACCGGGGAGCTGTTTTTT
v_call: TRBV2; j_call: TRBJ1-6; d_call: TRBD1; clone_size: few; cdr3_aa: CASSRTGSGNSPLHF; cdr3_nt: TGTGCCAGCAGCCGGACAGGTTCGGGGAATTCACCCCTCCACTTT
v_call: TRBV3-1; j_call: TRBJ2-4; d_call: TRBD1; clone_size: many; cdr3_aa: CASSPGTALAKNIQYF; cdr3_nt: TGTGCCAGCAGCCCGGGGACAGCTCTAGCCAAAAACATTCAGTACTTC
v_call: TRBV12-3/TRBV12-4; j_call: TRBJ2-4; d_call: .; clone_size: many; cdr3_aa: CASSLPGWDIQYF; cdr3_nt: TGTGCCAGCAGTTTACCGGGGTGGGACATTCAGTACTTC
v_call: TRBV27; j_call: TRBJ2-2; d_call: .; clone_size: few; cdr3_aa: CASSLYRNTGELFF; cdr3_nt: TGTGCCAGCAGTCTGTACCGGAACACCGGGGAGCTGTTTTTT
v_call: TRBV10-2; j_call: TRBJ2-1; d_call: TRBD2; clone_size: few; cdr3_aa: CASRDLAGGDNEQFF; cdr3_nt: TGCGCCAGCAGGGACCTAGCGGGAGGGGACAATGAGCAGTTCTTC
v_call: TRBV12-3/TRBV12-4; j_call: TRBJ1-5; d_call: .; clone_size: .; cdr3_aa: CARSQGSNQPQHF; cdr3_nt: TGTGCCAGAAGTCAGGGTAGCAATCAGCCCCAGCATTTT
v_call: TRBV4-2; j_call: TRBJ2-1; d_call: TRBD2; clone_size: many; cdr3_aa: CASSQDLVTSGGSYNEQFF; cdr3_nt: TGTGCCAGCAGCCAAGACCTCGTCACTAGCGGGGGGTCCTACAATGAGCAGTTCTTC
v_call: TRBV7-9; j_call: TRBJ2-2; d_call: .; clone_size: few; cdr3_aa: CASSTEGAGELFF; cdr3_nt: TGTGCCAGCAGCACGGAAGGAGCCGGGGAGCTGTTTTTT
v_call: TRBV5-1; j_call: TRBJ2-1; d_call: .; clone_size: many; cdr3_aa: CASSLGGTGVYNEQFF; cdr3_nt: TGCGCCAGCAGCTTGGGGGGAACGGGTGTCTACAATGAGCAGTTCTTC
v_call: TRBV2; j_call: TRBJ2-5; d_call: .; clone_size: .; cdr3_aa: CASSELRKTQYF; cdr3_nt: TGTGCCAGCAGTGAATTGAGAAAGACCCAGTACTTC
v_call: TRBV2; j_call: TRBJ1-2; d_call: TRBD1; clone_size: .; cdr3_aa: CASSEDGTESYGYTF; cdr3_nt: TGTGCCAGCAGTGAAGATGGGACAGAGAGCTATGGCTACACCTTC
v_call: TRBV3-1; j_call: TRBJ2-1; d_call: .; clone_size: .; cdr3_aa: CASSQGTNEQFF; cdr3_nt: TGTGCCAGCAGCCAAGGAACCAATGAGCAGTTCTTC
v_call: TRBV7-9; j_call: TRBJ1-2; d_call: .; clone_size: few; cdr3_aa: CASSLAAQGFPF; cdr3_nt: TGTGCCAGCAGCTTAGCGGCCCAGGGGTTTCCCTTC
v_call: TRBV29-1; j_call: TRBJ2-3; d_call: .; clone_size: .; cdr3_aa: CSVAGLDTQYF; cdr3_nt: TGCAGCGTCGCGGGCTTGGATACGCAGTATTTT
v_call: TRBV13; j_call: TRBJ1-1; d_call: .; clone_size: few; cdr3_aa: CASSSSEAMNTEAFF; cdr3_nt: TGTGCCAGCAGTTCGTCCGAGGCCATGAACACTGAAGCTTTCTTT
v_call: TRBV7-9; j_call: TRBJ2-5; d_call: .; clone_size: few; cdr3_aa: CASSYGGSVQETQYF; cdr3_nt: TGTGCCAGCAGCTACGGGGGATCGGTGCAAGAGACCCAGTACTTC
v_call: TRBV10-3; j_call: TRBJ2-2; d_call: .; clone_size: .; cdr3_aa: CAISDPLRGKSGPGELFF; cdr3_nt: TGTGCCATCAGTGACCCCCTACGAGGGAAGTCTGGCCCCGGGGAGCTGTTTTTT
v_call: TRBV2; j_call: TRBJ1-2; d_call: .; clone_size: .; cdr3_aa: CASSPGTLGYGYTF; cdr3_nt: TGTGCCAGCAGCCCGGGCACACTCGGCTATGGCTACACCTTC
v_call: TRBV29-1; j_call: TRBJ2-5; d_call: .; clone_size: few; cdr3_aa: CSVGTPFQETQYF; cdr3_nt: TGCAGCGTCGGGACACCGTTTCAAGAGACCCAGTACTTC
v_call: TRBV28; j_call: TRBJ2-1; d_call: .; clone_size: many; cdr3_aa: CASSWGGKSYNEQFF; cdr3_nt: TGTGCCAGCAGTTGGGGCGGGAAGTCCTACAATGAGCAGTTCTTC
v_call: TRBV3-1; j_call: TRBJ1-5; d_call: .; clone_size: few; cdr3_aa: CASSQDPGRNQPQHF; cdr3_nt: TGTGCCAGCAGCCAAGATCCAGGGCGGAATCAGCCCCAGCATTTT
v_call: TRBV11-2; j_call: TRBJ1-1; d_call: .; clone_size: .; cdr3_aa: CASSLAQGLLNTEAFF; cdr3_nt: TGTGCCAGCAGCTTGGCCCAGGGGCTTCTGAACACTGAAGCTTTCTTT
v_call: TRBV6-1; j_call: TRBJ2-7; d_call: .; clone_size: .; cdr3_aa: CASRTIAERHYEQYF; cdr3_nt: TGTGCCAGCAGAACTATAGCGGAAAGACACTACGAGCAGTACTTC
v_call: TRBV5-1; j_call: TRBJ1-1; d_call: .; clone_size: .; cdr3_aa: CASSLEAGKNTEAFF; cdr3_nt: TGCGCCAGCAGCTTGGAGGCAGGAAAGAACACTGAAGCTTTCTTT
v_call: TRBV5-1; j_call: TRBJ1-5; d_call: TRBD1; clone_size: .; cdr3_aa: CASMEGQGNQPQHF; cdr3_nt: TGCGCCAGCATGGAGGGACAGGGTAATCAGCCCCAGCATTTT
v_call: TRBV20-1; j_call: TRBJ1-2; d_call: .; clone_size: .; cdr3_aa: CSARDPVGPKGYTF; cdr3_nt: TGCAGTGCTAGAGATCCCGTGGGGCCTAAGGGCTACACCTTC
v_call: TRBV6-5; j_call: TRBJ2-6; d_call: TRBD1; clone_size: many; cdr3_aa: CASSYKRDRRSGANVLTF; cdr3_nt: TGTGCCAGCAGTTACAAAAGGGACAGGCGTTCTGGGGCCAACGTCCTGACTTTC
v_call: TRBV28; j_call: TRBJ1-1; d_call: .; clone_size: few; cdr3_aa: CASSWDTQNTEAFF; cdr3_nt: TGTGCCAGCAGCTGGGACACCCAGAACACTGAAGCTTTCTTT
v_call: TRBV6-5; j_call: TRBJ2-3; d_call: .; clone_size: few; cdr3_aa: CASSLKVGTDTQYF; cdr3_nt: TGTGCCAGCAGTTTGAAAGTGGGCACAGATACGCAGTATTTT
v_call: TRBV7-9; j_call: TRBJ1-2; d_call: .; clone_size: few; cdr3_aa: CASSSDYGYTF; cdr3_nt: TGTGCCAGCAGCTCCGACTATGGCTACACCTTC
v_call: TRBV29-1; j_call: TRBJ2-1; d_call: .; clone_size: .; cdr3_aa: CSVAFPGSHNEQFF; cdr3_nt: TGCAGCGTTGCATTCCCCGGGAGCCACAATGAGCAGTTCTTC
v_call: TRBV9; j_call: TRBJ2-7; d_call: .; clone_size: .; cdr3_aa: CASSIRPSQNVYEQYF; cdr3_nt: TGTGCCAGCAGCATACGACCTTCCCAAAATGTCTACGAGCAGTACTTC
v_call: TRBV11-3; j_call: TRBJ2-1; d_call: .; clone_size: .; cdr3_aa: CASSLAGVSNEQFF; cdr3_nt: TGTGCCAGCAGCTTAGCGGGAGTGAGCAATGAGCAGTTCTTC
v_call: TRBV29-1; j_call: TRBJ1-1; d_call: .; clone_size: .; cdr3_aa: CSVEDRRVGNTEAFF; cdr3_nt: TGCAGCGTTGAAGATCGAAGGGTTGGTAACACTGAAGCTTTCTTT
v_call: TRBV20-1; j_call: TRBJ2-7; d_call: TRBD1; clone_size: few; cdr3_aa: CSARDRGATRSVEQYF; cdr3_nt: TGCAGTGCTAGGGACAGGGGGGCCACCAGGTCGGTAGAGCAGTACTTC
v_call: TRBV6-5; j_call: TRBJ2-3; d_call: TRBD1; clone_size: many; cdr3_aa: CASSYSWDRGRTDTQYF; cdr3_nt: TGTGCCAGCAGTTACTCTTGGGACAGGGGGCGTACAGATACGCAGTATTTT
v_call: TRBV20-1; j_call: TRBJ2-4; d_call: .; clone_size: few; cdr3_aa: CSARHIENIQYF; cdr3_nt: TGCAGTGCCAGACACATAGAAAACATTCAGTACTTC
v_call: TRBV4-1; j_call: TRBJ1-1; d_call: .; clone_size: many; cdr3_aa: CASTANTPRGTRTNLGNTEAFF; cdr3_nt: TGCGCCAGCACCGCAAATACTCCTCGCGGCACACGAACTAACCTAGGGAACACTGAAGCTTTCTTT
v_call: TRBV15; j_call: TRBJ2-1; d_call: .; clone_size: .; cdr3_aa: CATSRDPPGPGGNEQFF; cdr3_nt: TGTGCCACCAGCAGAGATCCCCCCGGCCCTGGGGGCAATGAGCAGTTCTTC
v_call: TRBV4-1; j_call: TRBJ2-5; d_call: .; clone_size: few; cdr3_aa: CASERETQYF; cdr3_nt: TGCGCCAGTGAACGGGAGACCCAGTACTTC
v_call: TRBV5-1; j_call: TRBJ2-2; d_call: TRBD1; clone_size: .; cdr3_aa: CASSLATGMNTGELFF; cdr3_nt: TGCGCCAGCAGCTTGGCGACAGGGATGAACACCGGGGAGCTGTTTTTT
v_call: TRBV12-3/TRBV12-4; j_call: TRBJ1-2; d_call: .; clone_size: many; cdr3_aa: CASSADRYYGYTF; cdr3_nt: TGTGCCAGCAGCGCGGACAGATACTATGGCTACACCTTC
v_call: TRBV5-1; j_call: TRBJ2-3; d_call: TRBD1; clone_size: .; cdr3_aa: CASSLVGQGSTQYF; cdr3_nt: TGCGCCAGCAGCTTGGTGGGACAGGGTTCCACGCAGTATTTT
v_call: TRBV29-1; j_call: TRBJ1-1; d_call: .; clone_size: .; cdr3_aa: CSVADMRAPEAFF; cdr3_nt: TGCAGCGTGGCTGACATGAGGGCCCCTGAAGCTTTCTTT
v_call: TRBV6-1; j_call: TRBJ2-2; d_call: .; clone_size: .; cdr3_aa: CASEIQGHYRELFF; cdr3_nt: TGTGCCAGCGAAATACAGGGCCATTACAGGGAGCTGTTTTTT
v_call: TRBV25-1; j_call: TRBJ1-4; d_call: .; clone_size: many; cdr3_aa: CASGVIQGPNEKLFF; cdr3_nt: TGTGCCAGCGGAGTTATACAGGGTCCTAATGAAAAACTGTTTTTT
v_call: TRBV7-6; j_call: TRBJ1-1; d_call: .; clone_size: .; cdr3_aa: CASSLVDRVDTEAFF; cdr3_nt: TGTGCCAGCAGCTTAGTCGACAGAGTCGACACTGAAGCTTTCTTT
v_call: TRBV4-1; j_call: TRBJ2-7; d_call: .; clone_size: .; cdr3_aa: CASSQSPGADEQYF; cdr3_nt: TGCGCCAGCAGCCAAAGCCCGGGGGCGGACGAGCAGTACTTC
v_call: TRBV5-1; j_call: TRBJ2-1; d_call: .; clone_size: many; cdr3_aa: CASSRLGQISSYNEQFF; cdr3_nt: TGCGCCAGCAGCCGACTTGGACAGATAAGTTCCTACAATGAGCAGTTCTTC